A single sample is the source of the 11 T cell receptor beta chains below, sequenced in a study of T cells after yellow fever vaccination. TCRdb reprocessed the 5' RACE reads with MiXCR, giving one entry per CDR3 protein. The sample consists of 450,000 to 650,000 distinct CDR3 sequences, less than 15% of them appearing once. The input for sequencing was PBMCs, taken on the day of the yellow fever booster vaccination. Receptors were obtained from a man aged 25 to 40 who received the YFV17D yellow fever vaccine.

The gene calls are TRBV19 and TRBJ2-3, with D possibly TRBD2 on 6 matching bases. Germline V gives CDR1 LNHDA, CDR2 SQIVND (reference sequence). The CDR3 has 14 residues. Trimming took off 4 bases at V and 3 bases at J, with 11 bases between the two ends. The CDR3 loop is CASSNQRVTDTQYF. The DNA for the CDR3 is TGTGCCAGTAGTAACCAGCGGGTGACAGATACGCAGTATTTT.

This chain links TRBV5-1 with TRBJ2-2; D possibly corresponds to TRBD1 (6 bases). From germline, CDR1 is SGHRS and CDR2 YFSETQ. Trimming cost V 4 bases and J 5 bases, with 12 bases left between them. The CDR3 runs 14 residues. In DNA, the CDR3 is TGCGCCAGCAGCGCAACCCAGGGGACCGGGGAGCTGTTTTTT. Translation: CASSATQGTGELFF.

The chain's CDR3 is CASSPRGAGNTGELFF. For the CDR3, the DNA is TGTGCCAGCAGTCCTCGGGGGGCCGGTAACACCGGGGAGCTGTTTTTT. The V call is TRBV12-3 or TRBV12-4, the J call TRBJ2-2; tentative D call: TRBD2 (7 bases). The CDR3 length is 16 residues. V lost 5 bases, J lost 2 bases, and 15 bases lay in between.

This clonotype occurred a few times. This chain uses TRBV28 with TRBJ2-1; D could derive from TRBD1 or TRBD2 (5 bases each). The CDR3 consists of 19 residues. Trimming left V 2 bases short and J 4 bases short, with 24 bases between. Germline V gives CDR1 MDHEN, CDR2 SYDVKM. For the CDR3, the DNA is TGTGCCAGCAGTTTACTCGAGGGGTTCACTCCGGATCCTTACAATGAGCAGTTCTTC. Translating it yields CASSLLEGFTPDPYNEQFF.

This sequence joins TRBV6-2 or TRBV6-3 and TRBJ2-7; D call uncertain. The CDR3 is made up of 15 amino acids. In germline, CDR1 is MNHEY, CDR2 SVGEGT. V gave up 4 bases and J gave up 2 bases, with 15 bases separating them. Here the CDR3 reads CASSSTYLTTYEQYF. The CDR3, as DNA: TGTGCCAGCAGTTCCACCTATCTTACCACCTACGAGCAGTACTTC.

This clonotype was detected only a few times. A read error may produce the germline difference seen at one junction end. J is TRBJ2-5 and V is TRBV6-5, with 7 bases fitting TRBD2. This CDR3 region has 15 residues. Germline V gene data show CDR1 as MNHEY and CDR2 as SVGAGI. The CDR3 here is CAGSYSAGDGETQYF. The DNA for the CDR3 is TGTGCCGGCAGTTATAGTGCGGGAGATGGAGAGACCCAGTACTTC.

This clonotype has more than one count but fewer than ten. CDR3 in DNA: TGTGCCTGGAGTTTGTGGTCGAGGGGCATCACTGAAGCTTTCTTT. It is translated as CAWSLWSRGITEAFF. The chain recombines TRBV30 with TRBJ1-1; the D gene is possibly TRBD1 (5 bases). V lost 2 bases and J 4 bases, leaving 17 bases between the germline ends. The CDR3 totals 15 residues. Germline assignment: CDR1 GTSNPN and CDR2 SVGIG (reference sequence).

This clonotype has more than one count but fewer than ten. The CDR3 bases are TGCAGTGCTAGCCTTGGGGCCAAAAACATTCAGTACTTC. Protein sequence: CSASLGAKNIQYF. This rearrangement joins TRBV20-1 to TRBJ2-4; the D is unclear. Trimming took 3 bases from V and 1 from J, leaving 7 bases between them. This CDR3 has 13 residues. Germline V gene lookup returns CDR1 DFQATT and CDR2 SNEGSKA (reference sequence).

CDR3 DNA: TGTGCCAGCAGCTGGACTAGCGGGATCAAAGATACGCAGTATTTT. Amino acid sequence: CASSWTSGIKDTQYF. The genes are TRBV7-9 and TRBJ2-3; 12 bases map to TRBD2. J lost 5 bases, V lost 4 bases, and 4 bases had no gene match. This CDR3 region has 15 residues. In germline, CDR1 is SEHNR, CDR2 FQNEAQ (reference sequence).

The CDR3 loop is CASSLGLGQGDTEAFF. The CDR3 DNA is TGCGCCAGCAGCTTGGGCTTGGGGCAGGGGGACACTGAAGCTTTCTTT. This chain joins TRBV5-1 and TRBJ1-1; 7 bases agree with TRBD1. Germline V CDR1 and CDR2: SGHRS, YFSETQ. The length of the CDR3 is 16 residues. The trim removed 0 bases at V and 3 bases at J, leaving 8 bases unmatched.

V and J are TRBV6-5 and TRBJ2-7, with a weak D call TRBD1 (6 bases). There are 15 residues in the CDR3. V was cut by 2 bases and J by 0 bases, with 11 bases left in between. Germline V gene lookup returns CDR1 MNHEY and CDR2 SVGAGI. CDR3 sequence (DNA): TGTGCCAGCAGTTACGCTTCGACAGGCTCCTACGAGCAGTACTTC. Translating gives CASSYASTGSYEQYF.